Following are 7 T cell receptor beta chains from one sample sequenced in a study of beta chain features in type 1 diabetes. The isolated RNA, all of it, was reverse transcribed, so expressed TCRB transcripts were what got sequenced. Method: immunoSEQ multiplex PCR; TCRdb's copy keeps in-frame clones and lacks some. The sample comprises hundreds of thousands of clones, about a sixth of which are singletons, and 0.02% to 0.025% rests with the top ten. Material: naive CD4+ T cells from blood. The receptors come from a woman in her late teens or twenties in good health.

CDR3 sequence (DNA): TGTGCCAGCAGCTCCGCCGAGGCTGGGGGGGAGCTGTTTTTT. It codes for CASSSAEAGGELFF. V is TRBV11-3 and J is TRBJ2-2, with unresolved D. This CDR3 contains 14 residues. The V gene's germline CDR1 is SGHNT and CDR2 YENEEA. V was cut by 4 bases and J by 8 bases, with 14 bases left in between. The full variable domain, with the rest looked up from reference TRBV11-3 and TRBJ2-2, is EAGVVQSPRYKIIEKKQPVAFWCNPISGHNTLYWYLQNLGQGPELLIRYENEEAVDDSQLPKDRFSAERLKGVDSTLKIQPAELGDSAVYLCASSSAEAGGELFFGEGSRLTVL.

The rearrangement links TRBV2 to TRBJ1-5; D remains unclear. V shed 1 base and J shed 3 bases, with 4 bases lying between them. Germline V gives CDR1 SNHLY, CDR2 FYNNEI. The length of the CDR3 is 13 residues. The CDR3 region has the DNA TGTGCCAGCAGTGAAGTTTTCAATCAGCCCCAGCATTTT. Encoded protein: CASSEVFNQPQHF.

CDR3 DNA sequence: TGTGCCAGCAGCTTAACGGGAATTGGGGCCAACGTCCTGACTTTC. This encodes CASSLTGIGANVLTF. V gene TRBV7-2 combines with J gene TRBJ2-6, with D perhaps matching TRBD2 (5 bases). V was shortened by 2 bases and J by 3 bases, with 8 bases between the two germline ends. The CDR3 is made up of 15 amino acids. Germline V gene data show CDR1 as SGHTA and CDR2 as FQGNSA.

This CDR3 is CATSRVNRGGTEAFF. The CDR3 DNA is TGTGCCACCAGCAGAGTAAACAGGGGAGGCACTGAAGCTTTCTTT. The chain has TRBV15 and TRBJ1-1, with 7 nucleotides matching TRBD1. V gave up 1 base and J gave up 4 bases; unmatched junction bases: 6. This CDR3 has 15 residues. Germline V gene data show CDR1 as LNHNV and CDR2 as YYDKDF (reference sequence).

This clone was observed a handful of times. The V and J genes are TRBV28 and TRBJ2-3; a possible D gene is TRBD2 (6 bases). This CDR3 has 16 residues. The germline V and J ends were trimmed by 5 bases and 3 bases, with 18 bases remaining between them. CDR1 is MDHEN, CDR2 SYDVKM, per germline. The CDR3 DNA reads as TGTGCCAGCAGTCTCGTAGGGGAGGCGGCAACAGATACGCAGTATTTT. This gives the protein CASSLVGEAATDTQYF.

This rearrangement joins TRBV7-9 to TRBJ2-1, with 7 bases lining up with TRBD2. The germline V gene has CDR1 SEHNR and CDR2 FQNEAQ (reference sequence). V shed 6 bases and J 7 bases; nucleotides not matched to a gene: 6. The CDR3 is 13 residues long. The CDR3 DNA sequence: TGTGCCAGCAGAAACTCGGGGGGTAATGAGCAGTTCTTC. This translates into CASRNSGGNEQFF.

This chain links TRBV5-1 with TRBJ2-5; D unclear. Germline lookup yields CDR1 SGHRS and CDR2 YFSETQ. The CDR3 is 13 amino acids. V was shortened by 4 bases and J by 5 bases, with 12 bases between the two germline ends. CDR3 sequence reads: CASSPGGFETQYF. The DNA of the CDR3 is TGCGCCAGCAGCCCCGGTGGTTTTGAGACCCAGTACTTC. The variable domain in full, with the rest retrieved from reference TRBV5-1 and TRBJ2-5, is KAGVTQTPRYLIKTRGQQVTLSCSPISGHRSVSWYQQTPGQGLQFLFEYFSETQRNKGNFPGRFSGRQFSNSRSEMNVSTLELGDSALYLCASSPGGFETQYFGPGTRLLVL.